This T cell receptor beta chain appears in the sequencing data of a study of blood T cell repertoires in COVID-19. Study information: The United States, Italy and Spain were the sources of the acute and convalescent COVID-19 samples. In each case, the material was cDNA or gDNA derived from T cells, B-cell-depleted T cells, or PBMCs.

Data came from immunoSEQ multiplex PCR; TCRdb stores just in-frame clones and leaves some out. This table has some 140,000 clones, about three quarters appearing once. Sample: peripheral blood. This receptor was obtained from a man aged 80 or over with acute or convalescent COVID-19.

As DNA, the CDR3 is TGTGCCAGCACCGTCGACAGGCACTGGGGCCAAGAGACCCAGTACTTC. Its protein product is CASTVDRHWGQETQYF. J is TRBJ2-5 and V is TRBV5-6; TRBD1 is a possible D gene (6 bases). The V gene's germline CDR1 is SGHDT and CDR2 YYEEEE. The length of the CDR3 is 16 residues. V was cut by 6 bases and J by 1 base, with 19 bases left in between.